The next 32 T cell receptor beta chains were all read from a single sample in a study of T cell repertoires in cytomegalovirus infection. TCRdb re-called the reads with MiXCR, one entry per CDR3 protein. The sample gives tens of thousands of distinct CDR3 sequences, about 22% of which show up once; roughly 80% is in the top ten. Their specific antigens are unknown. Specimen: PBMCs, sequenced either directly or after in vitro stimulation (not recorded which). The receptors originated from a human donor in good health (CMV status not recorded). Some clones in this sample may be carry-over from other donors' samples.

This clonotype was seen a few times. This chain links TRBV25-1 with TRBJ1-1, with D possibly matching TRBD1 (5 bases). CDR1 and CDR2 (germline): MGHDK, SYGVNS. This CDR3 spans 16 amino acids. Trimming pared 2 bases from V and 4 bases from J, leaving 17 bases between. CDR3 DNA sequence: TGTGCCAGCAGTGAACGGTTGCTCAGGGAGGGCACTGAAGCTTTCTTT. It is translated as CASSERLLREGTEAFF.

The genes are TRBV4-1 and TRBJ2-4; D not certain. Per germline, CDR1 MGHRA and CDR2 YSYEKL. Between the trimmed V and J ends, which lost 3 bases and 0 bases, there was a span of 9 bases. CDR3 size: 15 residues. CDR3 DNA: TGCGCCAGCAGCCAGTACCTAGAAGCCAAAAACATTCAGTACTTC. This gives the protein CASSQYLEAKNIQYF.

This clonotype was picked up a small number of times. The chain joins TRBV19 to TRBJ1-5; maybe TRBD1 (5 bases). V was trimmed by 5 bases and J by 1 base, leaving 18 bases between them. The CDR3 has 17 amino acids. Looked up from germline, CDR1 is LNHDA and CDR2 is SQIVND (reference sequence). CDR3 sequence reads: CASSSLGGDRSNQPQHF. In DNA, the CDR3 is TGTGCCAGTAGTTCTTTGGGGGGGGATAGGAGCAATCAGCCCCAGCATTTT.

The V call is TRBV28, the J call TRBJ2-7; D unresolved. Trimming removed 5 bases at V and 2 bases at J, with 10 bases between. The V gene's germline CDR1 is MDHEN and CDR2 SYDVKM. The CDR3 runs 13 residues. The CDR3 here is CASSGRAAYEQYF. CDR3 nucleotides: TGTGCCAGCAGTGGAAGGGCCGCCTACGAGCAGTACTTC.

The J gene is TRBJ2-3, the V gene TRBV9, with D unresolved. CDR1 is SGDLS, CDR2 YYNGEE, per germline. This CDR3 spans 16 amino acids. Trimming left V 0 bases short and J 2 bases short, with 13 bases between. The CDR3 loop is CASSVEVTLSTDTQYF. The CDR3 DNA is TGTGCCAGCAGCGTAGAAGTCACTTTATCCACAGATACGCAGTATTTT.

This clonotype was seen more than once but under ten times. V is TRBV19 and J is TRBJ2-1, with 11 bases fitting TRBD2. CDR1 LNHDA and CDR2 SQIVND come from the germline V gene (reference sequence). After removal of 1 base from V and 1 base from J, the junction contained 3 bases not matched to a gene. CDR3 length: 17 amino acids. CDR3 residues: CASSIAGTSGSYNEQFF. The CDR3 DNA is TGTGCCAGTAGTATAGCCGGGACTAGCGGATCCTACAATGAGCAGTTCTTC.

Comments on this clonotype: The junction departs from the called germline gene at one end, perhaps through a read error. V gene TRBV7-3 combines with J gene TRBJ1-1; TRBD1 is a possible D gene (5 bases). This CDR3 contains 12 residues. The V gene's germline CDR1 is SGHTA and CDR2 FQGTGA. The CDR3 DNA follows: TGTGCCAGCAGCTCATGGGGCACTGAAGCTTTCTTC. Translated: CASSSWGTEAFF.

This rearrangement joins TRBV29-1 to TRBJ2-7, with 8 bases identical to TRBD1. This CDR3 is built from 12 residues. The V segment lost 6 bases and the J segment 5 bases; nucleotides outside the gene matches: 6. The germline CDR1 and CDR2 sequences are SQVTM and ANQGSEA. DNA of the CDR3: TGCAGCGTCCAGACAGGGGTCGACGAGCAGTACTTC. Its translation is CSVQTGVDEQYF.

This clonotype was found a few times. The CDR3 loop is CSVPGGTEAFF. The CDR3 bases are TGCAGCGTTCCAGGAGGCACTGAAGCTTTCTTT. This chain joins TRBV29-1 and TRBJ1-1; no clear D gene. The V and J ends lost 5 bases and 4 bases respectively, with 8 bases between them. CDR1 and CDR2 from the germline V gene are SQVTM and ANQGSEA. The CDR3 totals 11 residues.

In this sample, this clonotype turned up a few times. CDR3 region: CASSLMGRNTEAFF. The CDR3 region has the DNA TGTGCCAGCAGCTTAATGGGGAGAAACACTGAAGCTTTCTTT. This chain links TRBV7-9 with TRBJ1-1; D call uncertain. The germline V gene encodes CDR1 SEHNR and CDR2 FQNEAQ (reference sequence). V was cut by 2 bases and J by 2 bases, with 9 bases left in between. The CDR3 length is 14 residues.

In this sample, this clonotype turned up many times. V gene TRBV7-2 combines with J gene TRBJ2-3, with 7 bases lining up with TRBD2. V lost 1 base, J lost 3 bases, and 7 bases stayed unmatched. This CDR3 has 16 amino acids. Germline CDR1 reads SGHTA; CDR2 reads FQGNSA. This CDR3 is CASSLDGGGRTDTQYF. DNA of the CDR3: TGTGCCAGCAGCTTAGATGGCGGCGGGAGAACAGATACGCAGTATTTT.

This chain links TRBV5-8 with TRBJ2-3; D is unresolved. The CDR3 has 16 residues. Germline V CDR1 and CDR2: SGHTS, YDEGEE. V lost 1 base and J 2 bases, leaving 14 bases between the germline ends. The CDR3 protein is CASSLFLTPHTDTQYF. CDR3 coding DNA: TGTGCCAGCAGCTTGTTCCTAACACCGCACACAGATACGCAGTATTTT.

This clonotype has just a few counts. V and J are TRBV7-2 and TRBJ1-4, with 7 positions matching TRBD1. V gave up 5 bases and J gave up 7 bases; unmatched junction bases: 7. The length of the CDR3 is 14 residues. Looked up from germline, CDR1 is SGHTA and CDR2 is FQGNSA. CDR3 protein: CASSPQGGGEKLFF. The CDR3 region has the DNA TGTGCCAGCAGCCCGCAGGGGGGGGGTGAAAAACTGTTTTTT.

The CDR3 protein is CSSFLAANTEAFF. The CDR3 DNA is TGCAGCTCCTTCCTAGCGGCCAACACTGAAGCTTTCTTT. J is TRBJ1-1 and V is TRBV29-1; no firm D call. The germline gives CDR1 SQVTM, CDR2 ANQGSEA. V lost 8 bases to trimming and J lost 2 bases, with 15 bases between them. The length of the CDR3 is 13 residues. The whole variable domain, filled in from reference TRBV29-1 and TRBJ1-1, reads SAVISQKPSRDICQRGTSLTIQCQVDSQVTMMFWYRQQPGQSLTLIATANQGSEATYESGFVIDKFPISRPNLTFSTLTVSNMSPEDSSIYLCSSFLAANTEAFFGQGTRLTVV.

This clonotype was seen a few times. This chain connects TRBV7-2 to TRBJ2-7; D unresolved. The CDR3 consists of 11 residues. The germline V gene has CDR1 SGHTA and CDR2 FQGNSA. V was clipped by 5 bases and J by 0 bases, with 2 bases between them. CDR3 protein: CASSPSYEQYF. For the CDR3, the DNA is TGTGCCAGCAGCCCCTCCTACGAGCAGTACTTC. The variable domain in full, completed from reference TRBV7-2 and TRBJ2-7, reads GAGVSQSPSNKVTEKGKDVELRCDPISGHTALYWYRQSLGQGLEFLIYFQGNSAPDKSGLPSDRFSAERTGGSVSTLTIQRTQQEDSAVYLCASSPSYEQYFGPGTRLTVT.

This clonotype was counted a few times. The chain combines TRBV7-2 with TRBJ2-7, with D unresolved. The V end lost 6 bases, the J end lost 3 bases, and 6 bases lay between the germline ends. This CDR3 is built from 11 residues. CDR1 and CDR2 from the germline V gene are SGHTA and FQGNSA. Here the CDR3 reads CASSDNYEQYF. CDR3 in DNA: TGTGCCAGCAGTGATAACTACGAGCAGTACTTC.

This clonotype was recorded at least ten times. This chain connects TRBV7-9 to TRBJ2-5; tentative D call: TRBD2 (5 bases). There are 17 residues in the CDR3. Germline V lookup: CDR1 SEHNR, CDR2 FQNEAQ (reference sequence). V lost 5 bases to trimming and J lost 4 bases, with 23 bases between them. The chain's CDR3 is CASSLKNRTGVPETQYF. The CDR3, as DNA: TGTGCCAGCAGCCTAAAGAATCGGACTGGAGTCCCAGAGACCCAGTACTTC.

This clonotype has at least ten counts. This chain uses TRBV7-2 with TRBJ1-5; TRBD1 aligns across 7 bases. This CDR3 contains 13 residues. V lost 4 bases and J lost 4; bases outside the gene matches: 1. CDR1 and CDR2 from the germline V gene are SGHTA and FQGNSA. The CDR3 sequence: CASSYRGNQPQHF. The DNA of the CDR3 is TGTGCCAGCAGCTACAGGGGAAATCAGCCCCAGCATTTT.

The rearrangement joins TRBV7-9 to TRBJ2-1; TRBD1 matches 8 bases. The V gene end was trimmed by 5 bases and the J gene end by 6 bases; junction bases not matched to a gene: 12. Germline V lookup: CDR1 SEHNR, CDR2 FQNEAQ (reference sequence). The CDR3 sequence is 16 residues long. In nucleotides, the CDR3 is TGTGCCAGCAGCAACCCTACAGGGGGTTCGGGCAATGAGCAGTTCTTC. This encodes CASSNPTGGSGNEQFF. Based on the CDR3 plus reference TRBV7-9 and TRBJ2-1, the full variable domain is DTGVSQNPRHKITKRGQNVTFRCDPISEHNRLYWYRQTLGQGPEFLTYFQNEAQLEKSRLLSDRFSAERPKGSFSTLEIQRTEQGDSAMYLCASSNPTGGSGNEQFFGPGTRLTVL.

This clonotype was seen many times. The gene calls are TRBV6-5 and TRBJ1-1; 12 nucleotides align to TRBD1. Germline V gives CDR1 MNHEY, CDR2 SVGAGI. The junction had 1 base not matched to a gene; V was cut back by 0 bases and J by 2 bases. The CDR3 is 16 residues long. The CDR3 sequence: CASSYSGTGGNTEAFF. The DNA of the CDR3 is TGTGCCAGCAGTTACTCGGGGACAGGGGGCAACACTGAAGCTTTCTTT.

This clonotype was counted ten times or more. This chain's CDR3 is CASSLFLGGEDSGNTIYF. The CDR3 nucleotides read TGTGCCAGCAGTTTATTTTTGGGGGGCGAAGACTCTGGAAACACCATATATTTT. The V gene is TRBV12-3 or TRBV12-4, the J gene TRBJ1-3, with D possibly being TRBD1 (6 bases). This CDR3 is built from 18 residues. Trimming took off 2 bases at V and 0 bases at J, with 17 bases between the two ends.

This CDR3 reads CASSMSRLSYGYTF. The CDR3 nucleotides are TGTGCCAGTAGTATGAGTCGGCTTAGCTATGGCTACACCTTC. The chain has TRBV19 and TRBJ1-2; D is undetermined. The CDR3 length is 14 residues. Trimming took 3 bases from V and 4 from J, leaving 12 bases between them. Germline CDR1 and CDR2: LNHDA and SQIVND (reference sequence).

This clonotype was observed a handful of times. V and J are TRBV28 and TRBJ2-5; D may be TRBD1 (6 bases). Between the trimmed V and J ends, which lost 5 bases and 4 bases, there was a span of 17 bases. In germline, CDR1 is MDHEN, CDR2 SYDVKM. The CDR3 has 15 residues. CDR3 residues: CASSLPTGAGETQYF. CDR3 DNA sequence: TGTGCCAGCAGTCTCCCGACAGGTGCGGGAGAGACCCAGTACTTC.

Only a few counts were recorded for this clonotype. V is TRBV11-2 and J is TRBJ2-7, with unresolved D. Trimming shortened V by 1 base and J by 2 bases, and 12 bases separated the two germline ends. CDR1 is SGHAT, CDR2 FQNNGV, per germline. The CDR3 sequence is 15 residues long. The CDR3 protein is CASSLAAVNPYEQYF. The CDR3 DNA follows: TGTGCCAGCAGCTTAGCGGCTGTCAATCCCTACGAGCAGTACTTC. Variable domain in full (rest from reference TRBV11-2 and TRBJ2-7): EAGVAQSPRYKIIEKRQSVAFWCNPISGHATLYWYQQILGQGPKLLIQFQNNGVVDDSQLPKDRFSAERLKGVDSTLKIQPAKLEDSAVYLCASSLAAVNPYEQYFGPGTRLTVT.

V gene TRBV28 combines with J gene TRBJ2-1; no reliable D call. Germline V lookup: CDR1 MDHEN, CDR2 SYDVKM. The CDR3 is 14 amino acids. Between the trimmed V and J ends, which lost 6 bases and 10 bases, there was a span of 19 bases. CDR3 nucleotides: TGTGCCAGCAGACCGAGGTGGCGCCTTTTGGAGCAGTTCTTC. Amino acid sequence: CASRPRWRLLEQFF. Filled out from reference TRBV28 and TRBJ2-1, the complete variable domain reads DVKVTQSSRYLVKRTGEKVFLECVQDMDHENMFWYRQDPGLGLRLIYFSYDVKMKEKGDIPEGYSVSREKKERFSLILESASTNQTSMYLCASRPRWRLLEQFFGPGTRLTVL.

Only a few counts were recorded for this clonotype. J is TRBJ1-2 and V is TRBV7-9; D unresolved. This CDR3 is 14 amino acids long. The V gene's germline CDR1 is SEHNR and CDR2 FQNEAQ (reference sequence). V gave up 5 bases and J gave up 5 bases, with 15 bases separating them. The CDR3 nucleotides are TGTGCCAGCAGCCCCACAATCCGCCCTTATGGCTACACCTTC. Its translation: CASSPTIRPYGYTF.

This clonotype was seen a few times. The V gene is TRBV6-8, the J gene TRBJ1-5, with 7 positions matching TRBD1. CDR3 size: 14 residues. Germline lookup yields CDR1 MNHGY and CDR2 SAAAGT. The junction had 1 base not matched to a gene; V was cut back by 0 bases and J by 5 bases. The CDR3 loop is CASSYSTGHQPQHF. The CDR3, as DNA: TGTGCCAGCAGTTACTCGACAGGGCATCAGCCCCAGCATTTT.

This clonotype has a count of ten or more. The chain joins TRBV7-8 to TRBJ2-2; D not certain. With 5 bases removed from V and 2 bases from J, the gap between germline ends came to 18 bases. Germline values: CDR1 SGHVS, CDR2 FQNEAQ. The CDR3 spans 17 residues. DNA of the CDR3: TGTGCCAGCAGCCTAGGGTCGCGGCTACTAAACACCGGGGAGCTGTTTTTT. Translation gives CASSLGSRLLNTGELFF.

There are a few counts of this clonotype. V usage is TRBV9 and J usage is TRBJ2-2; maybe TRBD1 (6 bases). The CDR3 is 14 residues long. The V end was cut by 0 bases, the J end by 5 bases, with 8 bases between. Germline V gene sequence: CDR1 SGDLS, CDR2 YYNGEE. CDR3 DNA: TGTGCCAGCAGCGTAGGAGGGGGTACCGGGGAGCTGTTTTTT. It specifies CASSVGGGTGELFF.

V usage is TRBV12-3 or TRBV12-4 and J usage is TRBJ1-1; D ambiguous. The germline V and J ends were trimmed by 5 bases and 6 bases, with 13 bases remaining between them. CDR3 size: 13 residues. CDR3 protein: CASSLRGRPEAFF. In DNA, the CDR3 is TGTGCCAGCAGTCTCCGTGGACGGCCTGAAGCTTTCTTT.

The V gene is TRBV20-1, the J gene TRBJ2-7, with D possibly TRBD1 on 6 matching bases. From germline, CDR1 is DFQATT and CDR2 SNEGSKA (reference sequence). There are 14 residues in the CDR3. Deletions cut 6 bases from V and 3 bases from J, with 18 bases between. In DNA form, the CDR3 reads TGCAGTGCCCGGAGTGGGGGCCTATACTACGAGCAGTACTTC. Translated: CSARSGGLYYEQYF.

The chain is built from TRBV19 and TRBJ1-1, with 7 bases that match TRBD1. Germline CDR1 reads LNHDA; CDR2 reads SQIVND (reference sequence). The CDR3 has 15 amino acids. V shed 3 bases and J 1 base; nucleotides not matched to a gene: 5. The CDR3 DNA reads as TGTGCCAGTAGTATTTTAGACAGGGAGAACACTGAAGCTTTCTTT. Its protein is CASSILDRENTEAFF.